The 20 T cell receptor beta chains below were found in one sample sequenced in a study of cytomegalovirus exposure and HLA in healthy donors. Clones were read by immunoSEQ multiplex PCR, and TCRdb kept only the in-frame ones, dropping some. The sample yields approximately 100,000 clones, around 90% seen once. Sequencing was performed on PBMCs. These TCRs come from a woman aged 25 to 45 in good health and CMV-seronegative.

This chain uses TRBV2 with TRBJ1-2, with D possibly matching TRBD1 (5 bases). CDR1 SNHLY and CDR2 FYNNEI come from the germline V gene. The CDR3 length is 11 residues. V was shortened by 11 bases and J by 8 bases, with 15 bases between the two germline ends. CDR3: CAGQGDEGYTF. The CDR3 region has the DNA TGTGCCGGGCAAGGGGATGAAGGCTACACCTTC.

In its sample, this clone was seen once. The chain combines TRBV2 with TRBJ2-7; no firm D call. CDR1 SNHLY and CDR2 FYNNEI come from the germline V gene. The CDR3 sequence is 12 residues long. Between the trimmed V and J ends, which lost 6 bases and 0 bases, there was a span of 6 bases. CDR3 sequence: CASRASSYEQYF. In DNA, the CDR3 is TGTGCCAGCAGAGCATCCTCCTACGAGCAGTACTTC.

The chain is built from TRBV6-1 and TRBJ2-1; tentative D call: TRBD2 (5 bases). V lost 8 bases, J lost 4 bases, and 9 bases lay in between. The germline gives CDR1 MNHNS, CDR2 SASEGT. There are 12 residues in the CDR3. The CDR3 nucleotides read TGTGCCAGCGACCGGGGTTACAATGAGCAGTTCTTC. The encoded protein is CASDRGYNEQFF.

The CDR3 region is CASSGSSINEQFF. In nucleotides, the CDR3 is TGTGCCAGCAGTGGATCTAGCATCAATGAGCAGTTCTTC. This chain connects TRBV6-1 to TRBJ2-1; tentatively, D is TRBD2 (5 bases). The CDR3 is made up of 13 amino acids. Trimming left V 4 bases short and J 6 bases short, with 10 bases between. CDR1 and CDR2 (germline): MNHNS, SASEGT.

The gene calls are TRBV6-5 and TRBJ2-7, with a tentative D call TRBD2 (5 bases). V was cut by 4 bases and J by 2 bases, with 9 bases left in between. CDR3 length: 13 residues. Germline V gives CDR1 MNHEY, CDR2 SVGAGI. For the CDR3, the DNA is TGTGCCAGCAGTTTTATGGAGGCCTACGAGCAGTACTTC. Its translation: CASSFMEAYEQYF.

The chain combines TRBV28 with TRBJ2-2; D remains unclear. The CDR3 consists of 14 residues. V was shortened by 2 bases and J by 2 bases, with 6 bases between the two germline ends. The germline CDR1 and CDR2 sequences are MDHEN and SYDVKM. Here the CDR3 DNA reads TGTGCCAGCAGTTTAGGCGGAAACACCGGGGAGCTGTTTTTT. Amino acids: CASSLGGNTGELFF. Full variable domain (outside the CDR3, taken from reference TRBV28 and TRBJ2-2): DVKVTQSSRYLVKRTGEKVFLECVQDMDHENMFWYRQDPGLGLRLIYFSYDVKMKEKGDIPEGYSVSREKKERFSLILESASTNQTSMYLCASSLGGNTGELFFGEGSRLTVL.

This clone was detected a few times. The CDR3 sequence: CASSFSDSYGYTF. The DNA for the CDR3 is TGTGCCAGCAGTTTTTCCGACAGCTATGGCTACACCTTC. This chain uses TRBV28 with TRBJ1-2, with a weak D call TRBD1 (5 bases). V dropped 3 bases and J dropped 4 bases, with 9 bases sitting between them. There are 13 residues in the CDR3. The V gene's germline CDR1 is MDHEN and CDR2 SYDVKM.

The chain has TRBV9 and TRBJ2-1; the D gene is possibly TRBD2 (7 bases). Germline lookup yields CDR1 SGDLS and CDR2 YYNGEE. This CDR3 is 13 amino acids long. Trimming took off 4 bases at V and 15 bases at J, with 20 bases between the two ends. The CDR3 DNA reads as TGTGCCAGCAGCCTAACCTGGGGGGGGGCCCTGTTCTTC. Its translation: CASSLTWGGALFF.

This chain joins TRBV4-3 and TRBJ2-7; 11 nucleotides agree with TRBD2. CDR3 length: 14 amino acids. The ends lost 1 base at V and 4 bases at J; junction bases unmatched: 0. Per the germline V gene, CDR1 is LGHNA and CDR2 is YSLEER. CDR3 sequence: CASSQGTSGYEQYF. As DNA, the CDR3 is TGCGCCAGCAGCCAAGGGACTAGCGGGTACGAGCAGTACTTC.

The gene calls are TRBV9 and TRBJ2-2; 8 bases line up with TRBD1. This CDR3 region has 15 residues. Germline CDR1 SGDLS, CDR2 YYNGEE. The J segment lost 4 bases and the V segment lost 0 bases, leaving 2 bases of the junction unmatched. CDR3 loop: CASSVGGQVTGELFF. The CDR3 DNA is TGTGCCAGCAGCGTAGGGGGACAGGTCACCGGGGAGCTGTTTTTT.

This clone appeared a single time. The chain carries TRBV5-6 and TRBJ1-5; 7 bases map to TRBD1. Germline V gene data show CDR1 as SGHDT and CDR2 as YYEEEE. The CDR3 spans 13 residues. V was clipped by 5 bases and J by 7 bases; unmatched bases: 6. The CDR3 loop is CASSPDRAQPQHF. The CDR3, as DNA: TGTGCCAGCAGTCCCGACAGGGCCCAGCCCCAGCATTTT. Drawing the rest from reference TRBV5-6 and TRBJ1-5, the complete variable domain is DAGVTQSPTHLIKTRGQQVTLRCSPKSGHDTVSWYQQALGQGPQFIFQYYEEEERQRGNFPDRFSGHQFPNYSSELNVNALLLGDSALYLCASSPDRAQPQHFGDGTRLSIL.

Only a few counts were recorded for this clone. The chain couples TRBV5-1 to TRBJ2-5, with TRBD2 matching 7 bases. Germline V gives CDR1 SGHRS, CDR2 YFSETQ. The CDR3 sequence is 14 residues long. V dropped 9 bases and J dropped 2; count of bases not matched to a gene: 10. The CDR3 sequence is CATTPAGLQETQYF. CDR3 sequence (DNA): TGCGCCACCACGCCAGCGGGGCTTCAAGAGACCCAGTACTTC.

The CDR3 bases are TGTGCTAGTGGCCCCTCCTCCAGGGGGGAGCAGTACTTC. This encodes CASGPSSRGEQYF. The genes are TRBV12-5 and TRBJ2-7, with 7 bases identical to TRBD1. CDR3 length: 13 amino acids. Germline lookup yields CDR1 LGHNT and CDR2 FRNRAP. The J segment lost 7 bases and the V segment lost 6 bases, leaving 9 bases of the junction unmatched.

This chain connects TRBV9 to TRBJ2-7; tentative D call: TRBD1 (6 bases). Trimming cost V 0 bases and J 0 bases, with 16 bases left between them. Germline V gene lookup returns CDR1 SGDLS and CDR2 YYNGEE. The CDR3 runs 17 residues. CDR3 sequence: CASSVESGGWSSYEQYF. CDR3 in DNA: TGTGCCAGCAGCGTAGAGAGTGGGGGCTGGAGCTCCTACGAGCAGTACTTC.

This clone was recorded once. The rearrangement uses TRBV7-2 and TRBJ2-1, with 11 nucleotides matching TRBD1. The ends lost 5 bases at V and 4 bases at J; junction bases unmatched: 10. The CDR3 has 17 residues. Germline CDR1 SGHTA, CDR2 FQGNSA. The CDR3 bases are TGTGCCAGCAGCCAAGAAGGGACAGGGGGTGGGTACAATGAGCAGTTCTTC. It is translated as CASSQEGTGGGYNEQFF.

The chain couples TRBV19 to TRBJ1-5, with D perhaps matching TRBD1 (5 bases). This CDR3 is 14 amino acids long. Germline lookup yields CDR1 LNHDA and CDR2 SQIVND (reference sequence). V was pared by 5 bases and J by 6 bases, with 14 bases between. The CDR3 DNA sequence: TGTGCCAGTAGTTACGGGGGATCGGGTCAGCCCCAGCATTTT. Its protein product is CASSYGGSGQPQHF.

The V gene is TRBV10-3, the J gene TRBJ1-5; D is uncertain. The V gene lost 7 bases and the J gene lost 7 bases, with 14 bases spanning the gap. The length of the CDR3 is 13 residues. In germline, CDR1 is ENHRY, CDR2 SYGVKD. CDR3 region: CAIMNGVGQPQHF. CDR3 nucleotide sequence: TGTGCCATCATGAACGGGGTAGGACAGCCCCAGCATTTT.

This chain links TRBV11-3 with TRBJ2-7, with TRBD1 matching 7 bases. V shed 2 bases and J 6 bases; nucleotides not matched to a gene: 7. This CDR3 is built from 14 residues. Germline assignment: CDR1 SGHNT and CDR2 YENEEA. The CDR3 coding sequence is TGTGCCAGCAGCTTAAGAGGGGGCATGGGCGAGCAGTACTTC. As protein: CASSLRGGMGEQYF.

CDR3 in DNA: TGCGCCAGCAGCGAAGGACAGGTAGTAACTGAAGCTTTCTTT. This codes for CASSEGQVVTEAFF. The genes are TRBV5-1 and TRBJ1-1; 7 nucleotides agree with TRBD1. With 4 bases clipped from V and 5 bases from J, the junction kept 8 bases outside the gene matches. The CDR3 has 14 amino acids. CDR1 is SGHRS and CDR2 is YFSETQ in the germline V gene.

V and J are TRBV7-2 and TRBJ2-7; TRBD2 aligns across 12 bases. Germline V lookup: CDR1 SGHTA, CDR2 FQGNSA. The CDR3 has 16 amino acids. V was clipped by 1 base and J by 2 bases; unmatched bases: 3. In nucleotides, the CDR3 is TGTGCCAGCAGCTTAGTACTAGCGGGAGGAGCCTACGAGCAGTACTTC. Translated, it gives CASSLVLAGGAYEQYF.